The entry below describes one T cell receptor beta chain. The antigen remains undetermined. These data come from a study of OX40 agonist ivuxolimab in advanced cancers. Study at large: At doses from 0.01 to 10 mg/kg, patients were given intravenous ivuxolimab every 2 weeks.

The J segment lost 5 bases and the V segment lost 6 bases, leaving 11 bases of the junction unmatched. The germline CDR1 and CDR2 sequences are SGHTA and FQGTGA. This CDR3 spans 16 amino acids. Study-wide results and limits: Dosing at 0.1 to 3.0 mg/kg was accompanied by clonal expansion of CD4+ and CD8+ blood T cells by week 6.

Sequencing used immunoSEQ multiplex PCR; TCRdb keeps in-frame clones, though not all of them. Altogether tens of thousands of clones are present, approximately 94% being singletons, with the ten largest covering roughly 13%. The material was CD4+ or CD8+ T cells sorted from blood, obtained in a trial of the OX40 agonist ivuxolimab. The gene calls are TRBV7-3 and TRBJ2-1; TRBD1 matches at 9 bases. This TCR was sampled from an adult with an advanced solid tumor such as melanoma, head and neck, liver or kidney cancer. CDR3 sequence: CASSTKTGGSHNEQFF. For the CDR3, the DNA is TGTGCCAGCAGTACCAAGACAGGGGGTTCCCACAATGAGCAGTTCTTC.